These T cell receptor beta chains were read from a single sample in a study of spatial heterogeneity in lung cancer. Each CDR3 protein gets one entry after TCRdb re-called the 5' RACE reads with MiXCR. The sample consists of roughly 100,000 distinct CDR3 sequences, around 8.6% of them appearing once. Sequencing used PBMCs, obtained at surgery. These receptors originate from a male donor with early-stage non-small cell lung cancer. Both conserved end residues are part of each CDR3. The order of the fields is J gene, D gene, clone size, CDR3 length, V gene, CDR3 protein, CDR3 DNA. A D gene is named only where the DNA matches it firmly. Clone sizes are given selectively: once, few, many, or a class where the clone is expanded.

TRBJ1-1,.,.,13,TRBV19,CASGHRIGSEAFF,TGTGCCAGTGGTCACAGGATAGGCTCTGAAGCTTTCTTT
TRBJ2-7,TRBD1,.,16,TRBV20-1,CSARDGTGPGSYEQYF,TGCAGTGCTAGAGACGGGACAGGGCCAGGTTCCTACGAGCAGTACTTC
TRBJ2-7,TRBD1,few,15,TRBV5-1,CASSPRPGQGTEQYF,TGCGCCAGCAGCCCGCGACCGGGACAGGGGACCGAGCAGTACTTC
TRBJ2-7,.,.,12,TRBV5-1,CASSLGSAEQYF,TGCGCCAGCAGCTTGGGTTCGGCCGAGCAGTACTTC
TRBJ1-2,.,.,12,TRBV5-1,CASSLQGQGYTF,TGCGCCAGTTCACTACAGGGTCAAGGCTACACCTTC
TRBJ2-3,.,many,13,TRBV6-1,CASSWNRGDTQYF,TGTGCCAGCAGTTGGAACCGGGGAGATACGCAGTATTTT
TRBJ2-5,TRBD2,many,14,TRBV19,CASRTSGSAETQYF,TGTGCCAGTCGGACTAGCGGGAGTGCAGAGACCCAGTACTTC
TRBJ2-2,TRBD2,.,15,TRBV28,CASSLYGRVTGELFF,TGTGCCAGCAGTTTATATGGGAGGGTGACCGGGGAGCTGTTTTTT
TRBJ2-6,.,few,15,TRBV5-6,CASSFRFSGANVLTF,TGTGCCAGCAGCTTCCGCTTCTCTGGGGCCAACGTCCTGACTTTC
TRBJ2-7,TRBD2,.,13,TRBV28,CASKLAGTYEQYF,TGTGCCAGCAAACTAGCGGGAACCTACGAGCAGTACTTC
TRBJ1-1,.,few,13,TRBV10-3,CAISESGYPEAFF,TGTGCCATCAGTGAATCCGGGTACCCTGAAGCTTTCTTT